This entry lists 21 T cell receptor beta chains sequenced from one sample in a study of PD-1 blockade in classical Hodgkin lymphoma. All patients experienced relapse after autologous stem cell transplantation, and brentuximab vedotin exposure was variable. The protocol was immunoSEQ multiplex PCR, while the TCRdb copy is restricted to in-frame clones and leaves out a portion. The sample records tens of thousands of clones, 89% being singletons. The sequencing used peripheral blood mononuclear cells (PBMCs), collected before the second cycle of nivolumab. Source of these receptors: a human donor with classical Hodgkin lymphoma.

This clone was detected once. This chain links TRBV30 with TRBJ1-6, with a tentative D call TRBD1 (5 bases). Trimming took off 5 bases at V and 10 bases at J, with 18 bases between the two ends. The germline gives CDR1 GTSNPN, CDR2 SVGIG (reference sequence). The CDR3 runs 14 residues. CDR3 bases: TGTGCCTGGGAGGTTCATCGGGGCAGGTCACCCCTCCACTTT. Translated: CAWEVHRGRSPLHF.

The CDR3, as DNA: TGCAGCGCCCGCTGGGGGTTCGAAGAGACCCAGTACTTC. Encoded protein: CSARWGFEETQYF. The chain carries TRBV29-1 and TRBJ2-5; the D call may be TRBD1 or TRBD2 (5 bases each). The CDR3 loop spans 13 amino acids. Germline lookup yields CDR1 SQVTM and CDR2 ANQGSEA. V lost 7 bases and J 3 bases, leaving 15 bases between the germline ends.

The genes are TRBV4-1 and TRBJ2-1, with D perhaps matching TRBD1 (5 bases). With 6 bases removed from V and 3 bases from J, the gap between germline ends came to 12 bases. The germline CDR1 and CDR2 sequences are MGHRA and YSYEKL. This CDR3 is 14 amino acids long. The CDR3 sequence: CASRPTVIYNEQFF. In DNA, the CDR3 is TGCGCCAGCAGACCGACAGTTATCTACAATGAGCAGTTCTTC.

The J gene is TRBJ2-3, the V gene TRBV27; 11 bases agree with TRBD2. In germline, CDR1 is MNHEY, CDR2 SMNVEV (reference sequence). With V trimmed by 5 bases and J by 4 bases, 11 bases remained unmatched. The CDR3 length is 17 residues. The CDR3, as DNA: TGTGCCAGCAGTCGATCAATAGCGGGAGGGGTGGCAGATACGCAGTATTTT. This codes for CASSRSIAGGVADTQYF.

V and J are TRBV4-2 and TRBJ2-5, with D perhaps TRBD1 (5 bases). CDR1 is LGHNA, CDR2 YNFKEQ, per germline. The ends were cut back, 0 bases at V and 4 bases at J, with 15 bases in the middle. This CDR3 comprises 16 residues. The CDR3 nucleotides read TGTGCCAGCAGCCAAGACCCGATCGACAGTAGAGAGACCCAGTACTTC. Its protein product is CASSQDPIDSRETQYF.

The rearrangement links TRBV4-1 to TRBJ1-3; D not certain. Trimming stripped 4 bases from V and 4 bases from J, with 11 bases between. The CDR3 sequence is 14 residues long. Germline V gene lookup returns CDR1 MGHRA and CDR2 YSYEKL. CDR3 bases: TGCGCCAGCAGCCGATCACAGCTAGGAAACACCATATATTTT. As protein: CASSRSQLGNTIYF.

The V gene is TRBV28, the J gene TRBJ2-7, with D perhaps assigned TRBD1 or TRBD2 (5 bases each). Germline V CDR1 and CDR2: MDHEN, SYDVKM. Trimming shortened V by 2 bases and J by 6 bases, and 14 bases separated the two germline ends. This CDR3 is 14 amino acids long. The CDR3 nucleotides are TGTGCCAGCAGTTTAGGGGCAAGCGGTGTCGAGCAGTACTTC. It translates to CASSLGASGVEQYF.

The chain is built from TRBV5-1 and TRBJ1-6, with D perhaps TRBD1 (5 bases). The CDR3 consists of 14 residues. V was clipped by 1 base and J by 9 bases, with 11 bases between them. Germline V lookup: CDR1 SGHRS, CDR2 YFSETQ. The CDR3 DNA reads as TGCGCCAGCAGCTTGCTGGGGGGGGTTTCACCCCTCCACTTT. Translated: CASSLLGGVSPLHF.

The chain combines TRBV13 with TRBJ2-7; the match to TRBD1 covers 8 bases. Germline V gene lookup returns CDR1 PRHDT and CDR2 FYEKMQ (reference sequence). With V trimmed by 6 bases and J by 7 bases, 14 bases remained unmatched. This CDR3 comprises 15 residues. The CDR3 nucleotides read TGTGCCAGCAGTGAATCAGGACAGGGTAATCTGGAGCAGTACTTC. Amino acid sequence: CASSESGQGNLEQYF.

The gene calls are TRBV5-4 and TRBJ2-5; 13 bases are shared with TRBD2. Germline V gene lookup returns CDR1 SGHNT and CDR2 YYREEE (reference sequence). V dropped 4 bases and J dropped 7; count of bases not matched to a gene: 10. CDR3 length equals 16 residues. CDR3 DNA sequence: TGTGCCAGCAGCCCAGGGACTAGCGGGAAGTGGGGGACCCAGTACTTC. It encodes CASSPGTSGKWGTQYF.

The chain has TRBV7-9 and TRBJ1-3, with a possible D match to TRBD1 (5 bases). Between the trimmed V and J ends, which lost 5 bases and 4 bases, there was a span of 15 bases. Per germline, CDR1 SEHNR and CDR2 FQNEAQ (reference sequence). There are 15 residues in the CDR3. Written as DNA, the CDR3 is TGTGCCAGCAGCCCATTCGCAGGGCCAGGAAACACCATATATTTT. It is translated as CASSPFAGPGNTIYF.

This chain joins TRBV7-8 and TRBJ2-1; TRBD1 aligns across 9 bases. The V gene end was trimmed by 1 base and the J gene end by 8 bases; junction bases not matched to a gene: 15. CDR1 and CDR2 (germline): SGHVS, FQNEAQ. There are 18 residues in the CDR3. The CDR3 DNA sequence: TGTGCCAGCAGCTTAGAGGCCCGGGATTTACAGGGGGCGGATGAGCAGTTCTTC. It yields the protein CASSLEARDLQGADEQFF. Using reference TRBV7-8 and TRBJ2-1 for the parts outside the CDR3, the full variable domain is GAGVSQSPRYKVAKRGQDVALRCDPISGHVSLFWYQQALGQGPEFLTYFQNEAQLDKSGLPSDRFFAERPEGSVSTLKIQRTQQEDSAVYLCASSLEARDLQGADEQFFGPGTRLTVL.

This CDR3 is CASSLEATGANYGYTF. Here the CDR3 DNA reads TGTGCCAGCAGTTTAGAGGCGACAGGGGCGAACTATGGCTACACCTTC. The rearrangement joins TRBV27 to TRBJ1-2; TRBD1 aligns across 8 bases. The CDR3 consists of 16 residues. The ends lost 2 bases at V and 2 bases at J; junction bases unmatched: 7. The germline V gene encodes CDR1 MNHEY and CDR2 SMNVEV (reference sequence).

This chain links TRBV6-6 with TRBJ2-2, with 8 nucleotides matching TRBD2. V shed 6 bases, J shed 5 bases, and the junction held 8 bases outside the gene matches. CDR1 is MNHNY and CDR2 is SVGAGI in the germline V gene (reference sequence). The CDR3 is 15 amino acids. For the CDR3, the DNA is TGTGCCAGCAGAAAGGGGCGGGAGGCTACCGGGGAGCTGTTTTTT. Its translation: CASRKGREATGELFF.

This clone was picked up a small number of times. The chain carries TRBV28 and TRBJ2-1, with 11 bases fitting TRBD1. Per the germline V gene, CDR1 is MDHEN and CDR2 is SYDVKM. The junction had 10 bases not matched to a gene; V was cut back by 6 bases and J by 6 bases. The CDR3 has 16 amino acids. The CDR3 reads CASRSAGTGGSNEQFF. The CDR3 DNA is TGTGCCAGCAGGTCTGCCGGGACAGGGGGTAGCAATGAGCAGTTCTTC.

V gene TRBV19 combines with J gene TRBJ2-1, with D unclear. The CDR3 is made up of 14 amino acids. Germline V CDR1 and CDR2: LNHDA, SQIVND (reference sequence). Trimming took off 0 bases at V and 8 bases at J, with 11 bases between the two ends. CDR3 in DNA: TGTGCCAGTAGTATAGATGCGGCTGGGGATGAGCAGTTCTTC. Residues: CASSIDAAGDEQFF.

The chain uses TRBV19 and TRBJ2-2; D possibly uses TRBD1 or TRBD2 (5 bases each). The V gene lost 3 bases and the J gene lost 4 bases, with 9 bases spanning the gap. From germline, CDR1 is LNHDA and CDR2 SQIVND (reference sequence). The CDR3 spans 14 residues. Here the CDR3 reads CASSMAGSTGELFF. Written as DNA, the CDR3 is TGTGCCAGTAGTATGGCAGGGAGCACCGGGGAGCTGTTTTTT.

V is TRBV7-9 and J is TRBJ1-1; D gene ambiguous. This CDR3 has 16 amino acids. Trimming shortened V by 11 bases and J by 0 bases, and 22 bases separated the two germline ends. Looked up from germline, CDR1 is SEHNR and CDR2 is FQNEAQ (reference sequence). CDR3 sequence: CAGQPAESKVNTEAFF. The CDR3 nucleotides read TGTGCCGGCCAGCCCGCCGAGTCGAAAGTGAACACTGAAGCTTTCTTT.

J is TRBJ2-3 and V is TRBV30; TRBD2 is a possible D gene (5 bases). Trimming pared 3 bases from V and 2 bases from J, leaving 12 bases between. Germline CDR1 GTSNPN, CDR2 SVGIG (reference sequence). This CDR3 has 14 residues. CDR3 region: CAWRFRRATDTQYF. For the CDR3, the DNA is TGTGCCTGGAGGTTTAGGCGGGCCACAGATACGCAGTATTTT.

The rearrangement joins TRBV28 to TRBJ2-2, with 10 bases aligning to TRBD2. Germline V gene lookup returns CDR1 MDHEN and CDR2 SYDVKM. V lost 8 bases, J lost 3 bases, and 15 bases stayed unmatched. The CDR3 runs 18 residues. In nucleotides, the CDR3 is TGTGCCAGCGATAATTACGAGAAAGCGGGAGGGTACACCGGGGAGCTGTTTTTT. Its translation is CASDNYEKAGGYTGELFF.

The CDR3, as DNA: TGTGCCAGCAGCTTAAGGGGAAGTTCGAATTCACCCCTCCACTTT. Protein sequence: CASSLRGSSNSPLHF. The chain links TRBV13 to TRBJ1-6; TRBD1 is a possible D gene (5 bases). There are 15 residues in the CDR3. Germline values: CDR1 PRHDT, CDR2 FYEKMQ (reference sequence). Trimming shortened V by 2 bases and J by 7 bases, and 12 bases separated the two germline ends. The full variable domain, completed using reference TRBV13 and TRBJ1-6, is AAGVIQSPRHLIKEKRETATLKCYPIPRHDTVYWYQQGPGQDPQFLISFYEKMQSDKGSIPDRFSAQQFSDYHSELNMSSLELGDSALYFCASSLRGSSNSPLHFGNGTRLTVT.